The 26 T cell receptor beta chains reported below all come from one sample, sequenced in a study of OX40 agonist ivuxolimab in advanced cancers. This table comes from immunoSEQ multiplex PCR, and its TCRdb copy is limited to in-frame clones, with some not included. In the table there are 50,000 to 75,000 clones, about 89% of which are singletons. Sequenced here: CD4+ or CD8+ T cells sorted from blood, sampled in a trial of the OX40 agonist ivuxolimab. These receptors were collected from an adult with an advanced solid tumor such as melanoma, head and neck, liver or kidney cancer.

The chain couples TRBV4-1 to TRBJ2-1; D ambiguous. Trimming removed 0 bases from V and 0 bases from J, with 12 bases in between. This CDR3 has 17 residues. Germline V gene lookup returns CDR1 MGHRA and CDR2 YSYEKL. CDR3 DNA sequence: TGCGCCAGCAGCCAAGATCCCGGGTCAAGCTCCTACAATGAGCAGTTCTTC. This encodes CASSQDPGSSSYNEQFF.

The rearrangement links TRBV5-6 to TRBJ2-5; D is perhaps TRBD1 (5 bases). Germline values: CDR1 SGHDT, CDR2 YYEEEE. The V end lost 1 base, the J end lost 5 bases, and 15 bases lay between the germline ends. This CDR3 is built from 15 residues. The CDR3 protein is CASSLNPHPGETQYF. CDR3 bases: TGTGCCAGCAGCTTGAACCCGCACCCAGGGGAGACCCAGTACTTC.

This clone was picked up one time. The rearrangement links TRBV5-1 to TRBJ1-4; TRBD1 matches at 9 bases. Trimming cost V 4 bases and J 8 bases; bases outside gene matches: 6. The CDR3 is 14 residues long. Germline V gives CDR1 SGHRS, CDR2 YFSETQ. CDR3 DNA: TGCGCCAGCAGCCCGACAGGGGGTAGGGAAAAACTGTTTTTT. Translating gives CASSPTGGREKLFF.

This clone was seen just once. The chain couples TRBV30 to TRBJ1-4; no definite D call. Trimming took 5 bases from V and 8 from J, leaving 12 bases between them. The CDR3 contains 12 residues. Per the germline V gene, CDR1 is GTSNPN and CDR2 is SVGIG (reference sequence). The CDR3: CAWCRDEEKLFF. The CDR3 coding sequence is TGTGCCTGGTGTAGGGATGAAGAAAAACTGTTTTTT. Full variable domain (outside the CDR3, taken from reference TRBV30 and TRBJ1-4): SQTIHQWPATLVQPVGSPLSLECTVEGTSNPNLYWYRQAAGRGLQLLFYSVGIGQISSEVPQNLSASRPQDRQFILSSKKLLLSDSGFYLCAWCRDEEKLFFGSGTQLSVL.

This clone has only one observation. The chain is built from TRBV6-9 and TRBJ2-7, with D unresolved. V dropped 3 bases and J dropped 0 bases, with 9 bases sitting between them. Germline CDR1 is MNHGY and CDR2 is SVAAGI. This CDR3 region has 14 residues. CDR3 coding DNA: TGTGCCAGCAGTTACTCCCGAAGCTCCTACGAGCAGTACTTC. As protein: CASSYSRSSYEQYF.

The gene calls are TRBV21-1 and TRBJ2-3; the D call TRBD2 from the table was never checked on the DNA. TRBV21-1 is recorded as a pseudogene. The CDR3 covers 13 residues. The CDR3, as DNA: TGTGCCAGCAGCAAATATAGCGGAGATACGCAGTATTTT. It yields the protein CASSKYSGDTQYF.

The CDR3 DNA sequence: TGCGCCAGCAGGTCGGGTTATACGAACACTGAAGCTTTCTTT. Its protein product is CASRSGYTNTEAFF. V gene TRBV5-1 combines with J gene TRBJ1-1; D ambiguous. Germline values: CDR1 SGHRS, CDR2 YFSETQ. The CDR3 is 14 amino acids. Trimming pared 5 bases from V and 1 base from J, leaving 12 bases between.

This chain uses TRBV20-1 with TRBJ2-5, with D possibly being TRBD2 (6 bases). Germline lookup yields CDR1 DFQATT and CDR2 SNEGSKA (reference sequence). CDR3 length: 11 residues. V was trimmed by 7 bases and J by 2 bases, leaving 8 bases between them. Written as DNA, the CDR3 is TGCAGTGGGCGGGGTCAAGAGACCCAGTACTTC. It yields the protein CSGRGQETQYF.

The chain is built from TRBV5-1 and TRBJ2-3; TRBD1 aligns across 8 bases. This CDR3 region has 16 residues. The V gene end was trimmed by 6 bases and the J gene end by 2 bases; junction bases not matched to a gene: 11. Germline CDR1 and CDR2: SGHRS and YFSETQ. DNA of the CDR3: TGCGCCAGCACGCCCCCGGGACAGGATTCCACAGATACGCAGTATTTT. Translating gives CASTPPGQDSTDTQYF.

The V call is TRBV23-1, the J call TRBJ2-1, with D perhaps TRBD1 or TRBD2 (7 bases each). TRBV23-1 is an ORF; its function is uncertain. The CDR3 spans 19 residues. Trimming shortened V by 2 bases and J by 7 bases, and 27 bases separated the two germline ends. Written as DNA, the CDR3 is TGCGCCAGCAGTCAAGCCGTTCGCCGAATCTCAGGGGGGGTGAATGAGCAGTTCTTC. Its protein product is CASSQAVRRISGGVNEQFF.

V and J are TRBV5-4 and TRBJ2-1; either TRBD1 or TRBD2 may fit D (5 bases each). Per germline, CDR1 SGHNT and CDR2 YYREEE (reference sequence). The CDR3 sequence is 15 residues long. With 0 bases removed from V and 6 bases from J, the gap between germline ends came to 13 bases. The CDR3 nucleotides read TGTGCCAGCAGCTTGGCCACTAGGGGAGCCAATGAGCAGTTCTTC. This codes for CASSLATRGANEQFF.

This chain joins TRBV6-5 and TRBJ2-7, with 10 bases that match TRBD1. The CDR3 loop spans 15 amino acids. Trimming cost V 0 bases and J 2 bases; bases outside gene matches: 1. Germline V gene sequence: CDR1 MNHEY, CDR2 SVGAGI. The CDR3 reads CASSYSDRGTYEQYF. In DNA form, the CDR3 reads TGTGCCAGCAGTTACTCGGACAGGGGGACCTACGAGCAGTACTTC.

The chain has TRBV10-1 and TRBJ2-1, with 8 nucleotides matching TRBD2. This CDR3 is 15 amino acids long. Germline trimming cut 4 bases from V and 3 bases from J; bases unmatched to any gene: 5. The germline V gene has CDR1 WNHNN and CDR2 SYGVQD (reference sequence). The CDR3 nucleotides are TGCGCCAGCAGTGGAATTAGCGGGGACTACAATGAGCAGTTCTTC. This sequence encodes CASSGISGDYNEQFF.

J is TRBJ1-2 and V is TRBV29-1; D gene uncertain. V was clipped by 4 bases and J by 6 bases, with 9 bases between them. CDR3 size: 11 residues. Per germline, CDR1 SQVTM and CDR2 ANQGSEA. For the CDR3, the DNA is TGCAGCGTTGCAGCCCAGAATGGCTACACCTTC. Its protein product is CSVAAQNGYTF.

The rearrangement uses TRBV18 and TRBJ2-6; perhaps D is TRBD1 or TRBD2 (6 bases each). Trimming took off 4 bases at V and 5 bases at J, with 21 bases between the two ends. The CDR3 consists of 18 residues. CDR1 KGHSH and CDR2 LQKENI come from the germline V gene. The CDR3 here is CASSHRGDIQSRANVLTF. The DNA for the CDR3 is TGTGCCAGCTCACATAGGGGGGACATACAAAGTCGGGCCAACGTCCTGACTTTC. Full variable domain (remainder filled in from reference TRBV18 and TRBJ2-6): NAGVMQNPRHLVRRRGQEARLRCSPMKGHSHVYWYRQLPEEGLKFMVYLQKENIIDESGMPKERFSAEFPKEGPSILRIQQVVRGDSAAYFCASSHRGDIQSRANVLTFGAGSRLTVL.

The rearrangement uses TRBV5-1 and TRBJ1-4, with unresolved D. This CDR3 is 15 amino acids long. Germline lookup yields CDR1 SGHRS and CDR2 YFSETQ. The V and J ends lost 0 bases and 6 bases respectively, with 12 bases between them. Here the CDR3 reads CASSLATPADEKLFF. The CDR3 DNA sequence: TGCGCCAGCAGCTTGGCTACGCCAGCTGATGAAAAACTGTTTTTT.

This clone showed up just a few times. The V gene is TRBV6-1, the J gene TRBJ2-2; unclear D gene. CDR3 length: 14 amino acids. The germline V and J ends were trimmed by 4 bases and 1 base, with 7 bases remaining between them. Germline lookup yields CDR1 MNHNS and CDR2 SASEGT. Here the CDR3 reads CASSVQLNTGELFF. The CDR3, as DNA: TGTGCCAGCAGTGTACAGTTGAACACCGGGGAGCTGTTTTTT.

This clone is a singleton in its sample. This sequence joins TRBV9 and TRBJ2-1, with D unresolved. Between the trimmed V and J ends, which lost 0 bases and 5 bases, there was a span of 15 bases. In germline, CDR1 is SGDLS, CDR2 YYNGEE. The CDR3 contains 16 residues. The CDR3 loop reads CASSVGVGKTDNEQFF. For the CDR3, the DNA is TGTGCCAGCAGCGTAGGGGTAGGGAAGACCGACAATGAGCAGTTCTTC.

The CDR3 sequence: CAISPSSGRGTDTQYF. In nucleotides, the CDR3 is TGTGCCATCAGTCCCTCCTCGGGCCGGGGCACAGATACGCAGTATTTT. The chain combines TRBV10-3 with TRBJ2-3; D gene uncertain. The germline V and J ends were trimmed by 5 bases and 1 base, with 16 bases remaining between them. Germline CDR1 reads ENHRY; CDR2 reads SYGVKD. The CDR3 has 16 amino acids.

The rearrangement uses TRBV28 and TRBJ1-5; no reliable D call. Trimming removed 8 bases from V and 3 bases from J, with 8 bases in between. Germline CDR1 is MDHEN and CDR2 is SYDVKM. The CDR3 is 12 amino acids. DNA for the CDR3: TGTGCCAGCTATCGGATCAATCAGCCCCAGCATTTT. Its translation is CASYRINQPQHF.

This sequence joins TRBV11-2 and TRBJ2-2; 8 bases fit TRBD2. This CDR3 contains 16 residues. The junction had 6 bases not matched to a gene; V was cut back by 3 bases and J by 3 bases. Germline-derived CDR1 and CDR2 are SGHAT and FQNNGV. The CDR3 region is CASSLLAGSYTGELFF. Here the CDR3 DNA reads TGTGCCAGCAGCTTGCTAGCGGGTTCGTACACCGGGGAGCTGTTTTTT.

V usage is TRBV28 and J usage is TRBJ1-4; 9 nucleotides match TRBD1. There are 16 residues in the CDR3. With V trimmed by 2 bases and J by 4 bases, 5 bases remained unmatched. Per the germline V gene, CDR1 is MDHEN and CDR2 is SYDVKM. CDR3 bases: TGTGCCAGCAGTTTAGGGACAGGGCCAAGTAATGAAAAACTGTTTTTT. This translates into CASSLGTGPSNEKLFF.

V gene TRBV4-1 combines with J gene TRBJ2-2, with 9 bases that match TRBD1. J was trimmed by 7 bases and V by 1 base; bases with no gene match: 7. The CDR3 has 16 residues. Germline CDR1 is MGHRA and CDR2 is YSYEKL. Written as DNA, the CDR3 is TGCGCCAGCAGCCAAGTGGAACAGGGGGCCGGCGGGGAGCTGTTTTTT. Encoded protein: CASSQVEQGAGGELFF.

This chain joins TRBV5-1 and TRBJ2-5, with D possibly TRBD2 on 6 matching bases. The CDR3 covers 14 residues. Germline CDR1 and CDR2: SGHRS and YFSETQ. V lost 1 base, J lost 5 bases, and 12 bases lay in between. The CDR3 coding sequence is TGCGCCAGCAGCTTGTACGGGAGTCGCGAGACCCAGTACTTC. Translating gives CASSLYGSRETQYF.

The CDR3 is CASSLEGPLNTEAFF. Here the CDR3 DNA reads TGTGCCAGCAGCTTAGAAGGCCCCTTGAACACTGAAGCTTTCTTT. This chain uses TRBV7-9 with TRBJ1-1; no firm D call. Germline CDR1 and CDR2: SEHNR and FQNEAQ (reference sequence). The germline V and J ends were trimmed by 1 base and 0 bases, with 9 bases remaining between them. This CDR3 has 15 amino acids.

The chain recombines TRBV15 with TRBJ2-1; D possibly corresponds to TRBD2 (6 bases). The CDR3 sequence is 15 residues long. Looked up from germline, CDR1 is LNHNV and CDR2 is YYDKDF (reference sequence). V dropped 5 bases and J dropped 8 bases, with 19 bases sitting between them. The CDR3 DNA is TGTGCCACCAGCCAAGGGCTTCGGGGGAACGATGAGCAGTTCTTC. Encoded protein: CATSQGLRGNDEQFF. The variable domain in full, completed from reference TRBV15 and TRBJ2-1, reads DAMVIQNPRYQVTQFGKPVTLSCSQTLNHNVMYWYQQKSSQAPKLLFHYYDKDFNNEADTPDNFQSRRPNTSFCFLDIRSPGLGDTAMYLCATSQGLRGNDEQFFGPGTRLTVL.